One and the same sample provided the 16 T cell receptor beta chains below, sequenced in a study of Ad26.COV2.S vaccination and SARS-CoV-2 variants. TCRdb's copy holds only in-frame clones and misses some; the assay was immunoSEQ multiplex PCR. This table holds about 280,000 clones, roughly 86% found once. Treatment: around 19 received Ad26.COV2.S at low or high dose, single or two shots; 5 received placebo; per-sample allocation not given. Following the first vaccine or placebo injection, samples were taken on day 63. The sample consisted of peripheral blood, taken in a trial of Ad26.COV2.S vaccine versus placebo. Source of these receptors: a person between 18 and 65 years old who received the Ad26.COV2.S COVID-19 vaccine or a placebo.

A note on this clone: The junction does not match germline at one end; this may be a read error. The genes are TRBV6-1 and TRBJ2-1, with 7 bases that match TRBD1. CDR3 length equals 13 residues. CDR1 MNHNS and CDR2 SASEGT come from the germline V gene. The CDR3 loop is CASREDGTAEQFF. For the CDR3, the DNA is TGTGCCAGCAGAGAAGATGGGACAGCAGAGCAGTTCTTC.

The CDR3 nucleotides read TGTGCCAGCAGGTCCACAGGGTCGTACACTGAAGCTTTCTTT. It codes for CASRSTGSYTEAFF. V is TRBV7-2 and J is TRBJ1-1, with D maybe TRBD1 (6 bases). Trimming shortened V by 6 bases and J by 3 bases, and 14 bases separated the two germline ends. The CDR3 runs to 14 residues. Germline CDR1 reads SGHTA; CDR2 reads FQGNSA.

This chain connects TRBV30 to TRBJ1-1; 9 nucleotides line up with TRBD1. V shed 1 base and J 4 bases; nucleotides not matched to a gene: 4. CDR1 GTSNPN and CDR2 SVGIG come from the germline V gene (reference sequence). The CDR3 extends over 14 amino acids. The CDR3 is CAWSEQGAGTEAFF. The CDR3 DNA sequence: TGTGCCTGGAGTGAACAGGGGGCAGGCACTGAAGCTTTCTTT. The full variable domain, completed using reference TRBV30 and TRBJ1-1, is SQTIHQWPATLVQPVGSPLSLECTVEGTSNPNLYWYRQAAGRGLQLLFYSVGIGQISSEVPQNLSASRPQDRQFILSSKKLLLSDSGFYLCAWSEQGAGTEAFFGQGTRLTVV.

The chain recombines TRBV3-1 (or the pseudogene TRBV3-2) with TRBJ2-6; D uncertain. Germline-derived CDR1 and CDR2 are LGHDT and YNNKEL (reference sequence). CDR3 length: 13 residues. Trimming pared 5 bases from V and 0 bases from J, leaving 2 bases between. The CDR3 nucleotides are TGTGCCAGCAGCAACTCTGGGGCCAACGTCCTGACTTTC. Translated, it gives CASSNSGANVLTF.

The rearrangement uses TRBV25-1 and TRBJ1-4; D is undetermined. The CDR3 sequence is 15 residues long. CDR1 and CDR2 from the germline V gene are MGHDK and SYGVNS. V was clipped by 3 bases and J by 6 bases, with 14 bases between them. In DNA form, the CDR3 reads TGTGCCAGCAGTGAGCCGGGCCCCCTGGATGAAAAACTGTTTTTT. Its protein product is CASSEPGPLDEKLFF.

The chain employs TRBV21-1 and TRBJ1-6; TRBD1, the table's D call, lacks a check against the DNA. TRBV21-1 is a pseudogene. This CDR3 is built from 15 residues. Written as DNA, the CDR3 is TGTGCCAGCAGCAAAATGGCAGGGATTAATTCACCCCTCCACTTT. The encoded protein is CASSKMAGINSPLHF.

The chain has TRBV5-5 and TRBJ1-6; D remains unclear. CDR1 is SGHKS and CDR2 is YYEKEE in the germline V gene (reference sequence). V was clipped by 6 bases and J by 8 bases, with 18 bases between them. The CDR3 is 15 residues long. The CDR3 protein is CASTVSSLVYSPLHF. The CDR3 DNA follows: TGTGCCAGCACCGTTTCATCGTTAGTGTATTCACCCCTCCACTTT.

The gene calls are TRBV28 and TRBJ1-6; D may be TRBD1 (6 bases). The CDR3 length is 14 residues. Per the germline V gene, CDR1 is MDHEN and CDR2 is SYDVKM. With 3 bases removed from V and 4 bases from J, the gap between germline ends came to 7 bases. CDR3 loop: CASSFGQYNSPLHF. DNA for the CDR3: TGTGCCAGCAGTTTTGGACAGTATAATTCACCCCTCCACTTT.

The V and J genes are TRBV2 and TRBJ2-2; TRBD2 might be the D (5 bases). Germline V gene data show CDR1 as SNHLY and CDR2 as FYNNEI. The V and J ends lost 5 bases and 3 bases respectively, with 10 bases between them. The CDR3 sequence is 14 residues long. The chain's CDR3 is CASSRGKDTGELFF. The CDR3 nucleotides read TGTGCCAGCAGTCGAGGGAAAGACACCGGGGAGCTGTTTTTT. The variable domain in full, completed from reference TRBV2 and TRBJ2-2, reads EPEVTQTPSHQVTQMGQEVILRCVPISNHLYFYWYRQILGQKVEFLVSFYNNEISEKSEIFDDQFSVERPDGSNFTLKIRSTKLEDSAMYFCASSRGKDTGELFFGEGSRLTVL.

V and J are TRBV19 and TRBJ1-4; D is ambiguous. The CDR3 spans 16 residues. CDR1 is LNHDA and CDR2 is SQIVND in the germline V gene (reference sequence). V lost 5 bases and J lost 8, with 21 bases in between. The CDR3 region has the DNA TGTGCCAGTAGTTCCGGACCGCCGGGAGCGGGGGAAAAACTGTTTTTT. Translated, it gives CASSSGPPGAGEKLFF.

A note on this clone: A read error may produce the germline difference seen at one junction end. The J gene is TRBJ1-6, the V gene TRBV6-5, with TRBD1 as a possible D gene (6 bases). Germline assignment: CDR1 MNHEY and CDR2 SVGAGI. CDR3 length: 14 amino acids. This CDR3 is CASSYRQGNSPLHF. In DNA, the CDR3 is TGTGCCAGCAGTTACAGGCAGGGGAATTCACCCCTCCATTTT.

The chain joins TRBV7-2 to TRBJ1-3; TRBD1 agrees at 7 bases. The CDR3 covers 14 residues. Trimming at V came to 3 bases and at J to 6 bases, leaving 5 bases not matched to a gene. In germline, CDR1 is SGHTA, CDR2 FQGNSA. CDR3 amino acids: CASSLGGTANTIYF. The CDR3 nucleotides are TGTGCCAGCAGCTTGGGGGGGACAGCAAACACCATATATTTT. Using reference TRBV7-2 and TRBJ1-3 for the parts outside the CDR3, the full variable domain is GAGVSQSPSNKVTEKGKDVELRCDPISGHTALYWYRQSLGQGLEFLIYFQGNSAPDKSGLPSDRFSAERTGGSVSTLTIQRTQQEDSAVYLCASSLGGTANTIYFGEGSWLTVV.

The gene calls are TRBV2 and TRBJ2-7; the match to TRBD1 covers 10 bases. This CDR3 contains 16 residues. Germline-derived CDR1 and CDR2 are SNHLY and FYNNEI. J gave up 6 bases and V 0 bases, and 8 bases lay outside the gene matches. The CDR3 bases are TGTGCCAGCAGTGAAGCCTCCGGGACAGGGGCCACCGAGCAGTACTTC. Protein sequence: CASSEASGTGATEQYF.

This clone was found a few times. The chain couples TRBV19 to TRBJ2-7; TRBD2 is a possible D gene (6 bases). Germline V gene lookup returns CDR1 LNHDA and CDR2 SQIVND (reference sequence). V dropped 3 bases and J dropped 1 base, with 19 bases sitting between them. The CDR3 has 17 amino acids. For the CDR3, the DNA is TGTGCCAGTAGTATGCCCCCAACCCCGGCGGGATCCTACGAGCAGTACTTC. This translates into CASSMPPTPAGSYEQYF.

The J gene is TRBJ2-4, the V gene TRBV23-1; the D gene is possibly TRBD1 (5 bases). TRBV23-1 is flagged as an ORF with uncertain function. The CDR3 spans 16 residues. V was trimmed by 2 bases and J by 7 bases, leaving 18 bases between them. CDR3 protein: CASSQERPRQLNIQYF. CDR3 nucleotides: TGCGCCAGCAGTCAAGAGCGTCCGAGACAGTTGAACATTCAGTACTTC.

This chain uses TRBV5-1 with TRBJ2-7; 11 bases fit TRBD2. The length of the CDR3 is 14 residues. Losses at the gene ends were 6 bases for V and 2 bases for J; bases not matched to a gene: 4. The germline V gene encodes CDR1 SGHRS and CDR2 YFSETQ. The DNA for the CDR3 is TGCGCCAGCAAGGCTAGCGGGGGGCCCTACGAGCAGTACTTC. Its translation is CASKASGGPYEQYF.